What follows describes a single T cell receptor (beta chain). Assignments of participants to cohorts depended upon their own reported clinical history. Recovered status in Cohort 3 required two negative PCRs, clearance, or symptom resolution. These data come from a study of blood T cell repertoires in COVID-19. Study at large: COVID-19 samples from acute and convalescent phases originated in the United States, Italy and Spain.

As handled by the study authors: Quantification of nucleated cells was approximated via reference gene primer amplification. Sequencing used immunoSEQ multiplex PCR; TCRdb keeps in-frame clones, though not all of them. The V and J calls and clone size were taken over from that table, and D and trimming were inferred from the DNA. The table shows 260,000 or so clones, with around 84% occurring only once. This CDR3 is built from 16 residues. V was clipped by 4 bases and J by 2 bases, with 15 bases between them. The germline gives CDR1 LNHDA, CDR2 SQIVND (reference sequence). This clonotype was obtained from a man aged 18 to 29 who had recovered from COVID-19. The chain uses TRBV19 and TRBJ2-1, with D possibly TRBD1 on 6 matching bases. The sample comprised PBMCs or T cells enriched from blood (not recorded which). DNA for the CDR3: TGTGCCAGTAGTACTCCCAGACAGGAGACCTACAATGAGCAGTTCTTC. This encodes CASSTPRQETYNEQFF. The full variable domain, with the rest looked up from reference TRBV19 and TRBJ2-1, is DGGITQSPKYLFRKEGQNVTLSCEQNLNHDAMYWYRQDPGQGLRLIYYSQIVNDFQKGDIAEGYSVSREKKESFPLTVTSAQKNPTAFYLCASSTPRQETYNEQFFGPGTRLTVL.